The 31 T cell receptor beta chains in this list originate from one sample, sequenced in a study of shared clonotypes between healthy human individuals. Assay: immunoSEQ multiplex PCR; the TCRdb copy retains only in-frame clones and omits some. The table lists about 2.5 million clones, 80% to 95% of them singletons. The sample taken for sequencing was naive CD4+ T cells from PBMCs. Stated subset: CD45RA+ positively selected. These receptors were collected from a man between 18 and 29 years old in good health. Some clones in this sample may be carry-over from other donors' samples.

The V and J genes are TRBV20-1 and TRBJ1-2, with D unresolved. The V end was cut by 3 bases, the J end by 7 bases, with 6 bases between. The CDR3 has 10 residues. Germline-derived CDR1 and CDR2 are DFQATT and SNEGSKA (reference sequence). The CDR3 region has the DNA TGCAGTGCTAGTCGAGTTGGCTACACCTTC. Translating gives CSASRVGYTF.

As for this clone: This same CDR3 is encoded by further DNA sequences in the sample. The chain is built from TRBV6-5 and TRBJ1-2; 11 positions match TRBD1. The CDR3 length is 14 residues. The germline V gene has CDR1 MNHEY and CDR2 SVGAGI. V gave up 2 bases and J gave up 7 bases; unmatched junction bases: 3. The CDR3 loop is CASSYGQGAGGYTF. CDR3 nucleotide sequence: TGTGCCAGCAGTTACGGACAGGGGGCAGGTGGCTACACCTTC.

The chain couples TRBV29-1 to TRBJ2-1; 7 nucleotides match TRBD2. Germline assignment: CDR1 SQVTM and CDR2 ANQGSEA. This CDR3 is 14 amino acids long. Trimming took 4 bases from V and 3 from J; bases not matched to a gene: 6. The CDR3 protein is CSVVERESYNEQFF. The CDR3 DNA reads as TGCAGCGTTGTGGAGCGGGAAAGCTACAATGAGCAGTTCTTC.

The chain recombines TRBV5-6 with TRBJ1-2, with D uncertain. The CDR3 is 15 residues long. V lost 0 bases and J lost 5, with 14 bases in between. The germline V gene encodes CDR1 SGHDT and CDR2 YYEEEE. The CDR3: CASSLGLRSVYGYTF. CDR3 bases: TGTGCCAGCAGCTTGGGGTTGCGGTCGGTATATGGCTACACCTTC.

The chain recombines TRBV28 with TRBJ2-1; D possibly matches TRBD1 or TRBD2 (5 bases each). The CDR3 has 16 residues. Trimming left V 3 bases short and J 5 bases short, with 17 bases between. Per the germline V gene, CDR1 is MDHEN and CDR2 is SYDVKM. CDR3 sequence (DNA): TGTGCCAGCAGTTTTAGAGGGGCCAACACAAACAATGAGCAGTTCTTC. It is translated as CASSFRGANTNNEQFF.

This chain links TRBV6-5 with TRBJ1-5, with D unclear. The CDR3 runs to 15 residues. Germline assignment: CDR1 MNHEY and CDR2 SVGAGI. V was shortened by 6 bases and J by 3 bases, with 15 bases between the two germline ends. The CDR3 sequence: CASSRSLAPNQPQHF. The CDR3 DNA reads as TGTGCCAGCAGCCGTTCTCTGGCGCCCAATCAGCCCCAGCATTTT.

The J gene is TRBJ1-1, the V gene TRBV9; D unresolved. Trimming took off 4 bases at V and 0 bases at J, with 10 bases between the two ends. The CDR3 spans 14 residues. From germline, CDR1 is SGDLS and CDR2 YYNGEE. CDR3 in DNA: TGTGCCAGCAGCCGCGATCTTATGAACACTGAAGCTTTCTTT. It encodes CASSRDLMNTEAFF.

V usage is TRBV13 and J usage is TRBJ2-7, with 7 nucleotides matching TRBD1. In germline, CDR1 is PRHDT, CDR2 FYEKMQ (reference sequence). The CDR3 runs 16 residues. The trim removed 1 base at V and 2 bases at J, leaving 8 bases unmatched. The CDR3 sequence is CASSLEARGTPYEQYF. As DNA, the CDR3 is TGTGCCAGCAGCTTAGAGGCCAGGGGGACCCCCTACGAGCAGTACTTC.

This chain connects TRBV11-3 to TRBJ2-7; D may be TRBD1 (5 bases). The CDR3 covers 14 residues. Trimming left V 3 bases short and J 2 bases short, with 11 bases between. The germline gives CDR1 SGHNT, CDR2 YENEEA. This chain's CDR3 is CASSLGLPPYEQYF. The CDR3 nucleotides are TGTGCCAGCAGCTTGGGGCTGCCGCCCTACGAGCAGTACTTC.

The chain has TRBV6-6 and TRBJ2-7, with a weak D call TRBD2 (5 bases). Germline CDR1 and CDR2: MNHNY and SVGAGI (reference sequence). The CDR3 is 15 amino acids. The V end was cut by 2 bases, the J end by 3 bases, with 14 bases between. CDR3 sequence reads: CASSYTVGKNYEQYF. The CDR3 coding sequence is TGTGCCAGCAGTTACACGGTCGGGAAAAACTACGAGCAGTACTTC.

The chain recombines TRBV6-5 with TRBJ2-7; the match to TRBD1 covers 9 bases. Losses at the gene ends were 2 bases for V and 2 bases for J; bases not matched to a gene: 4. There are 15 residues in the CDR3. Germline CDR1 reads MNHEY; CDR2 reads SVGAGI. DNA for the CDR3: TGTGCCAGCAGTTACCCGGGACAGGGAGCCTACGAGCAGTACTTC. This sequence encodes CASSYPGQGAYEQYF.

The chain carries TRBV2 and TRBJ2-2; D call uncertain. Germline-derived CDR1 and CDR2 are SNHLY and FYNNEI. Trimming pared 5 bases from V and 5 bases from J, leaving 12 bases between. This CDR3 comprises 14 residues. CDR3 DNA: TGTGCCAGCAGTTCTCTACCACTTACCGGGGAGCTGTTTTTT. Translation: CASSSLPLTGELFF.

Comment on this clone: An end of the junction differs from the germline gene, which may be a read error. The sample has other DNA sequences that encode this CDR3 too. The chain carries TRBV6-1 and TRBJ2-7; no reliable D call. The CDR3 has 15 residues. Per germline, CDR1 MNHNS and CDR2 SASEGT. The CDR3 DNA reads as TGCGCCAGCAGTGGAGTGTGGTACAGCTCCTACGAGCAGTACTTC. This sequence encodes CASSGVWYSSYEQYF.

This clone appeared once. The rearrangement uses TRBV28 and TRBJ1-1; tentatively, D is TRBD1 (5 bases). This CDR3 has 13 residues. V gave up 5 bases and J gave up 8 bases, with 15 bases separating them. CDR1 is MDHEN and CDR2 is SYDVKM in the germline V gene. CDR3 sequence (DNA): TGTGCCAGCAGTCCCCATGGGGGGGGAGAAGCTTTCTTT. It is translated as CASSPHGGGEAFF.

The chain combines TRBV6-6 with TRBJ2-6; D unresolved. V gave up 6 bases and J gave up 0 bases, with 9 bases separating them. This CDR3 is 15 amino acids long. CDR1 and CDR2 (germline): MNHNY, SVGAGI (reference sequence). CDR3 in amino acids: CASRTGYSGANVLTF. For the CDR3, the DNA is TGTGCCAGCAGAACCGGATACTCTGGGGCCAACGTCCTGACTTTC.

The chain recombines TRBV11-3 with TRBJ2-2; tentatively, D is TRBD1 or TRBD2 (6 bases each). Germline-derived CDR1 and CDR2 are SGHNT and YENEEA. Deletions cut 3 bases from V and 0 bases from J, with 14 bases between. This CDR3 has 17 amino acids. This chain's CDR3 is CASSLRGAGSNTGELFF. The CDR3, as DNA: TGTGCCAGCAGCTTGAGGGGGGCAGGGTCGAACACCGGGGAGCTGTTTTTT.

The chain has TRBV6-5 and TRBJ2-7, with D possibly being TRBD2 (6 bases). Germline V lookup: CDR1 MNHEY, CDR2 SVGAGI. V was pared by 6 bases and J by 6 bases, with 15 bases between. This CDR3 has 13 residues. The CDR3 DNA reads TGTGCCAGCAGCCCGGGACTTAGTCTCGAGCAGTACTTC. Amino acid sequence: CASSPGLSLEQYF.

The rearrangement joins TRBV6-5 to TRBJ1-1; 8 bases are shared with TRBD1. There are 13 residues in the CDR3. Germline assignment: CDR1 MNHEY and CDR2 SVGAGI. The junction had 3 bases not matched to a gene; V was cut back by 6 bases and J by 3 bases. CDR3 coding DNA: TGTGCCAGCAGCTCGACAGGGGACACTGAAGCTTTCTTT. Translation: CASSSTGDTEAFF.

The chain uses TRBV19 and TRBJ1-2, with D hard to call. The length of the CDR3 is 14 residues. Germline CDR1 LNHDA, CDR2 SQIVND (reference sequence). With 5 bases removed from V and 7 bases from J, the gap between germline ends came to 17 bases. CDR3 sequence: CASSGTEDWGGYTF. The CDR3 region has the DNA TGTGCCAGTAGTGGAACGGAAGATTGGGGTGGCTACACCTTC.

CDR3 in amino acids: CASSSSASTDTQYF. The CDR3 bases are TGTGCCAGCAGCTCCTCAGCTAGCACAGATACGCAGTATTTT. V gene TRBV6-5 combines with J gene TRBJ2-3, with D unclear. The CDR3 has 14 amino acids. Trimming left V 6 bases short and J 0 bases short, with 10 bases between. CDR1 and CDR2 (germline): MNHEY, SVGAGI.

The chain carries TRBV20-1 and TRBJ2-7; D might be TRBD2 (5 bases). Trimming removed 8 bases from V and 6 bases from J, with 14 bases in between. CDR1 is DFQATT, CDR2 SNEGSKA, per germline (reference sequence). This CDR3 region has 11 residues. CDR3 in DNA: TGCAGTCAAGAGCGGCGCAGCGAGCAGTACTTC. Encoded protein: CSQERRSEQYF.

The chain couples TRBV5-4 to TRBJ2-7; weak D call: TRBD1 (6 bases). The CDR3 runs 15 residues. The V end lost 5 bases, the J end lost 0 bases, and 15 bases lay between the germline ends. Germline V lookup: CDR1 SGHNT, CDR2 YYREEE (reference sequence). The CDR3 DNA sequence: TGTGCCAGCAGTAACCCCTCGACAGGCTCCTACGAGCAGTACTTC. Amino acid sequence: CASSNPSTGSYEQYF.

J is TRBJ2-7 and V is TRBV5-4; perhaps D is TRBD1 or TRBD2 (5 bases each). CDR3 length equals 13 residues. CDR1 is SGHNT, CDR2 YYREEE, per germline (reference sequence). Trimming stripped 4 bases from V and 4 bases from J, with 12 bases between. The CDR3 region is CASSLRGVYEQYF. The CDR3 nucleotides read TGTGCCAGCAGCCTCCGAGGGGTGTACGAGCAGTACTTC.

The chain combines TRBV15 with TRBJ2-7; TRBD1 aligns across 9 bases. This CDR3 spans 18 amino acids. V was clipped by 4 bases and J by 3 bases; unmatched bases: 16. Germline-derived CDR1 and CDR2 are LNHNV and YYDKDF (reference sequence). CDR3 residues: CATSNQDIRDRDLYEQYF. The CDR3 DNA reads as TGTGCCACCAGCAACCAAGATATCCGGGACAGGGACCTCTACGAGCAGTACTTC.

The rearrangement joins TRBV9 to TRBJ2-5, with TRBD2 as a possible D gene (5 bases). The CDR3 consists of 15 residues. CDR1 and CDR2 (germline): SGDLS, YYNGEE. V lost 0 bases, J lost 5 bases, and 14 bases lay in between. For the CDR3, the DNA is TGTGCCAGCAGCGTAGCTCCTAGCCCCGGGGAGACCCAGTACTTC. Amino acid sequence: CASSVAPSPGETQYF.

The CDR3 DNA reads as TGTGCCAGCAGTGAGGGACTAGTCGTTTACACCGGGGAGCTGTTTTTT. Amino acids: CASSEGLVVYTGELFF. J is TRBJ2-2 and V is TRBV2, with 8 bases aligning to TRBD2. This CDR3 has 16 amino acids. With 3 bases clipped from V and 3 bases from J, the junction kept 6 bases outside the gene matches. Germline CDR1 and CDR2: SNHLY and FYNNEI. The entire variable domain, with the rest obtained from reference TRBV2 and TRBJ2-2, is as follows: EPEVTQTPSHQVTQMGQEVILRCVPISNHLYFYWYRQILGQKVEFLVSFYNNEISEKSEIFDDQFSVERPDGSNFTLKIRSTKLEDSAMYFCASSEGLVVYTGELFFGEGSRLTVL.

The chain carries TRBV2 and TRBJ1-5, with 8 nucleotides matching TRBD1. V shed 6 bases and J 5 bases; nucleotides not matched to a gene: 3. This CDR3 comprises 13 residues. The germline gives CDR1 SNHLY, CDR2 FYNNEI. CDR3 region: CASRGQEYQPQHF. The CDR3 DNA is TGTGCCAGCAGGGGACAGGAGTATCAGCCCCAGCATTTT. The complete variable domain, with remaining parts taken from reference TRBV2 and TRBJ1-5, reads EPEVTQTPSHQVTQMGQEVILRCVPISNHLYFYWYRQILGQKVEFLVSFYNNEISEKSEIFDDQFSVERPDGSNFTLKIRSTKLEDSAMYFCASRGQEYQPQHFGDGTRLSIL.

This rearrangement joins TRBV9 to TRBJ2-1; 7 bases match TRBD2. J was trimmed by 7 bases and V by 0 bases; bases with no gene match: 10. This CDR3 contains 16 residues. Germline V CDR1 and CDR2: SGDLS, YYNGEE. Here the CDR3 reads CASSVGGAGARNEQFF. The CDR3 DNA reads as TGTGCCAGCAGCGTAGGGGGCGCGGGAGCTCGGAATGAGCAGTTCTTC.

The chain's CDR3 is CASSQGWGKNTGELFF. In DNA, the CDR3 is TGCGCCAGCAGCCAAGGTTGGGGGAAGAACACCGGGGAGCTGTTTTTT. The chain links TRBV4-1 to TRBJ2-2; either TRBD1 or TRBD2 may fit D (5 bases each). CDR1 and CDR2 from the germline V gene are MGHRA and YSYEKL. V shed 1 base and J shed 1 base, with 10 bases lying between them. The CDR3 has 16 amino acids.

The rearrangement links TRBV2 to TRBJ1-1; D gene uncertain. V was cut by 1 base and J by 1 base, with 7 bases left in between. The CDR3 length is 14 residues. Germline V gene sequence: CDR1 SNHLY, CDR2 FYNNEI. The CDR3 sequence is CASSEVVPNTEAFF. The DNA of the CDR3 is TGTGCCAGCAGTGAAGTCGTTCCGAACACTGAAGCTTTCTTT.

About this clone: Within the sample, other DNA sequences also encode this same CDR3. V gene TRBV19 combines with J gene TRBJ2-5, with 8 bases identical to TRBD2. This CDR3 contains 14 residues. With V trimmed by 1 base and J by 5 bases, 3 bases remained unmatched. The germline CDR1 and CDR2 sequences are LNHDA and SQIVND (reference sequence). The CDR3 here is CASSIGGGRETQYF. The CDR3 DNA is TGTGCCAGTAGTATAGGGGGCGGGAGGGAGACCCAGTACTTC.